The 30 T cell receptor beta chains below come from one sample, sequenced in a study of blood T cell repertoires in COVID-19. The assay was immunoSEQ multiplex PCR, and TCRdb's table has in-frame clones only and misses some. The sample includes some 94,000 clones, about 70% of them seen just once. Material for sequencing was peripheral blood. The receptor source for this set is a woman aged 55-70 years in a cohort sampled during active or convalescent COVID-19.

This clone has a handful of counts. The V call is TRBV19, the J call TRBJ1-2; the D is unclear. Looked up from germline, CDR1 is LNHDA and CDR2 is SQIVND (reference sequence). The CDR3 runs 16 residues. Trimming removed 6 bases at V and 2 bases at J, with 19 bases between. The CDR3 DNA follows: TGTGCCAGTAGGGGAGAATACGGCAGAAACAACTATGGCTACACCTTC. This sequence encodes CASRGEYGRNNYGYTF.

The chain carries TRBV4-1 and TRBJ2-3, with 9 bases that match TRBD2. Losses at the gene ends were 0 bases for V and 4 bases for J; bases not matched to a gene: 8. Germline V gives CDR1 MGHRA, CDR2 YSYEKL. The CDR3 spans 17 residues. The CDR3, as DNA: TGCGCCAGCAGCCAAGATTTGGTAGCGGGGGTCCCAGATACGCAGTATTTT. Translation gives CASSQDLVAGVPDTQYF.

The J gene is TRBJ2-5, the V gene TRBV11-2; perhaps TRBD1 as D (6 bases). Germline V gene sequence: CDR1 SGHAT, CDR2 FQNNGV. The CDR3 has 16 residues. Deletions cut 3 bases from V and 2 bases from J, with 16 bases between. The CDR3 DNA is TGTGCCAGCAGCTTTTTCCGAGGACAGATGCAAGAGACCCAGTACTTC. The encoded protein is CASSFFRGQMQETQYF.

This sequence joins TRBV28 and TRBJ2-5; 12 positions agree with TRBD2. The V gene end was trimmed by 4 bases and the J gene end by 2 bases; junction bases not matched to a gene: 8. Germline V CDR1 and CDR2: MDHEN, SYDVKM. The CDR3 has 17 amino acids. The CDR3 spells CASSSPASGGAQETQYF. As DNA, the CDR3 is TGTGCCAGCAGTTCCCCAGCTAGCGGGGGGGCTCAAGAGACCCAGTACTTC.

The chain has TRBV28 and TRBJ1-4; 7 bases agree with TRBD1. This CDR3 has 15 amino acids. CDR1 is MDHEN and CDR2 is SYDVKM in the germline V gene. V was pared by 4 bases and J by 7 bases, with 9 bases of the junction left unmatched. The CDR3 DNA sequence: TGTGCCAGCAGTTCTGGACAGGCTCGGAGTGAAAAACTGTTTTTT. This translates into CASSSGQARSEKLFF.

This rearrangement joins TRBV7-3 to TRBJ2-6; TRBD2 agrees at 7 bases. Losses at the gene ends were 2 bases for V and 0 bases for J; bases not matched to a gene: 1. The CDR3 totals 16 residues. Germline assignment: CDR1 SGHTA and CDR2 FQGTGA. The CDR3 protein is CASSLSGGSGANVLTF. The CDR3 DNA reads TGTGCCAGCAGCTTATCGGGAGGCTCTGGGGCCAACGTCCTGACTTTC.

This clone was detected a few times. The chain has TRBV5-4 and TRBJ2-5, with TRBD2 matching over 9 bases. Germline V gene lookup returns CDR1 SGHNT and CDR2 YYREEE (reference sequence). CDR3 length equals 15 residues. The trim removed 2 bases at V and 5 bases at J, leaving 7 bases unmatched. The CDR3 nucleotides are TGTGCCAGCAGCTTAAGACTAGCGGTGGGGGAGACCCAGTACTTC. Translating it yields CASSLRLAVGETQYF.

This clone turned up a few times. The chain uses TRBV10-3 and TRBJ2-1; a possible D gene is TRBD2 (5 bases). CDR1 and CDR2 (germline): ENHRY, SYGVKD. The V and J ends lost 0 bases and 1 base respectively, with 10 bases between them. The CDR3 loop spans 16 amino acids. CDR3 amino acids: CAISESTGSSYNEQFF. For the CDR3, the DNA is TGTGCCATCAGTGAGTCCACGGGGTCGTCCTACAATGAGCAGTTCTTC.

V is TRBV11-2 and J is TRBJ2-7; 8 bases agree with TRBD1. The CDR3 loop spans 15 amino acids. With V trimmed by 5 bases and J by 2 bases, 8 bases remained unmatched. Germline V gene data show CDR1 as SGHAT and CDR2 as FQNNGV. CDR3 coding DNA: TGTGCCAGCAGCGACCGGACAGGGTCCACCTACGAGCAGTACTTC. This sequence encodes CASSDRTGSTYEQYF.

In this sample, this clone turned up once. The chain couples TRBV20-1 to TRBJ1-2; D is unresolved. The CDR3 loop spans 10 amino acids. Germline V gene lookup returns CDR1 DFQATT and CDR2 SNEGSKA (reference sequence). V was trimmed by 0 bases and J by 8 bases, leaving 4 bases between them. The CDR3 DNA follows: TGCAGTGCTAGAGATGGCGGCTACACCTTC. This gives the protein CSARDGGYTF.

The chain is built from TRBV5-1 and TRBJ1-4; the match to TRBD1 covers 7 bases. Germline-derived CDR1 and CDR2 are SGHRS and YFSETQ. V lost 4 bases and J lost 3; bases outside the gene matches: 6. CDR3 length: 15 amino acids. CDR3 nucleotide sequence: TGCGCCAGCAGCCCCCGGACAGGTCCTAATGAAAAACTGTTTTTT. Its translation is CASSPRTGPNEKLFF.

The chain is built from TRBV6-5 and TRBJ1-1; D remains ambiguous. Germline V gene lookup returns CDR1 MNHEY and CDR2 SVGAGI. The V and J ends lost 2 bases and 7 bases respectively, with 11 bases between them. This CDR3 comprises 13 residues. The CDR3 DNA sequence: TGTGCCAGCAGTTACCAGTCCCAGTTTGAAGCTTTCTTT. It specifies CASSYQSQFEAFF.

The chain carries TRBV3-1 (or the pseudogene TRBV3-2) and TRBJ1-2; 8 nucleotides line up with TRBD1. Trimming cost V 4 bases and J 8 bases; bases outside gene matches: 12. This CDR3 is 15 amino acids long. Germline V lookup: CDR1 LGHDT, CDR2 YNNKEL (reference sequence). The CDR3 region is CASSPWTGPKGGYTF. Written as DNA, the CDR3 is TGTGCCAGCAGCCCTTGGACAGGGCCCAAAGGAGGCTACACCTTC.

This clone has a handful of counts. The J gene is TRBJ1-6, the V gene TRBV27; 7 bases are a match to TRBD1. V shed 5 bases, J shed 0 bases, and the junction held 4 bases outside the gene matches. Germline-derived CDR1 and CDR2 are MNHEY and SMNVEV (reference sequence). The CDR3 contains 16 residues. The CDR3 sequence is CASSDRVRSYNSPLHF. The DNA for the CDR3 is TGTGCCAGCAGTGACAGGGTTCGCTCCTATAATTCACCCCTCCACTTT.

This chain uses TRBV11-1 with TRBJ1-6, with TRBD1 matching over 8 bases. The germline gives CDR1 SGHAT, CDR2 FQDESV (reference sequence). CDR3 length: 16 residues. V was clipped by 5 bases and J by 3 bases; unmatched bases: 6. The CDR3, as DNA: TGTGCCAGCAGCCCCCAAACAGGGGGCTATAATTCACCCCTCCACTTT. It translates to CASSPQTGGYNSPLHF.

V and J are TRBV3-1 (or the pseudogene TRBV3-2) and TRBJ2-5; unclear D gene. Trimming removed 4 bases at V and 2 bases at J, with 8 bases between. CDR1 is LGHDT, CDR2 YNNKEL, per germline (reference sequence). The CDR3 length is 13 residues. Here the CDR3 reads CASSPLNQETQYF. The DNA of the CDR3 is TGTGCCAGCAGCCCCCTAAATCAAGAGACCCAGTACTTC.

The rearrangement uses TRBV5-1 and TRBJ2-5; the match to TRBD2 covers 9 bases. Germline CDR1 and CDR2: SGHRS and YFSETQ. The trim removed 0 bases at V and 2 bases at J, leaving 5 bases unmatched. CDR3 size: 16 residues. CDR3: CASSLVAGGKQETQYF. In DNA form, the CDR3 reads TGCGCCAGCAGCTTGGTCGCGGGGGGGAAGCAAGAGACCCAGTACTTC.

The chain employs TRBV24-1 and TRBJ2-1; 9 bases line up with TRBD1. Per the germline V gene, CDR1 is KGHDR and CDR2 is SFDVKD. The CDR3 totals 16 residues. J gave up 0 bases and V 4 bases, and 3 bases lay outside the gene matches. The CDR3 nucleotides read TGTGCCACCAGTGACCAACAGGGGGCCTCCTACAATGAGCAGTTCTTC. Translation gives CATSDQQGASYNEQFF.

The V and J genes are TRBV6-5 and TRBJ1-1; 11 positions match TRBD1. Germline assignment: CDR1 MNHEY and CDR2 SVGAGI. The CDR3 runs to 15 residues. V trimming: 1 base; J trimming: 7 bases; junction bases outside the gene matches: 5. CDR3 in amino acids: CASSYFGQGAGEAFF. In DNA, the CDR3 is TGTGCCAGCAGTTACTTTGGACAGGGGGCTGGTGAAGCTTTCTTT.

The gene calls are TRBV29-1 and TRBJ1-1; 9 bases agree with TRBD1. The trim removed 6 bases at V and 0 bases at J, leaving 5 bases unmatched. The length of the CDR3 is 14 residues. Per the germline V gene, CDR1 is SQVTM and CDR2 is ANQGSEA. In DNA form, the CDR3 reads TGCAGCGTAACCGGGACAGGGATGAACACTGAAGCTTTCTTT. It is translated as CSVTGTGMNTEAFF.

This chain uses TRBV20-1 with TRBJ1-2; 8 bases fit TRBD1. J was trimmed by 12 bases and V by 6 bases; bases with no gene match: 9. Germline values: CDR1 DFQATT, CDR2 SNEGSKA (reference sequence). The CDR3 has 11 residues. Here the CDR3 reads CSASTGGVNTF. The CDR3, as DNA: TGCAGTGCCTCCACAGGGGGTGTAAACACCTTC.

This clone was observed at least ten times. The CDR3 sequence: CASNESGTPNSPLHF. The CDR3 DNA sequence: TGTGCCAGTAACGAATCCGGGACACCAAATTCACCCCTCCACTTT. The chain is built from TRBV19 and TRBJ1-6, with D tentatively TRBD1 (6 bases). Germline assignment: CDR1 LNHDA and CDR2 SQIVND (reference sequence). With 7 bases removed from V and 7 bases from J, the gap between germline ends came to 17 bases. The CDR3 covers 15 residues.

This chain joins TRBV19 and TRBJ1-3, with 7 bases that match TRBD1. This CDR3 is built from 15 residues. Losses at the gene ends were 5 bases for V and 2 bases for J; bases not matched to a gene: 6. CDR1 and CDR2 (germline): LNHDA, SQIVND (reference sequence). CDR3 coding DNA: TGTGCCAGTAGTGTCGACAGGGTCCCTGGAAACACCATATATTTT. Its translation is CASSVDRVPGNTIYF.

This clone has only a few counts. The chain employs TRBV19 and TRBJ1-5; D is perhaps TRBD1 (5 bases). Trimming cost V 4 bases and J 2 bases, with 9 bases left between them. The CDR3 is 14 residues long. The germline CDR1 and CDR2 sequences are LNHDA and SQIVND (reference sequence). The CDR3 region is CASSNDRRNQPQHF. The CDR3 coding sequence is TGTGCCAGTAGTAATGACAGACGCAATCAGCCCCAGCATTTT. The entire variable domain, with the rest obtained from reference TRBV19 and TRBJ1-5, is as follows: DGGITQSPKYLFRKEGQNVTLSCEQNLNHDAMYWYRQDPGQGLRLIYYSQIVNDFQKGDIAEGYSVSREKKESFPLTVTSAQKNPTAFYLCASSNDRRNQPQHFGDGTRLSIL.

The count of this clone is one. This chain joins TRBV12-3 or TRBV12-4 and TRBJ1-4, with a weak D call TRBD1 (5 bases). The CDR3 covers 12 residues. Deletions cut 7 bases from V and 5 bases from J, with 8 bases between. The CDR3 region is CASTKGNEKLFF. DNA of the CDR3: TGTGCCAGCACTAAGGGGAATGAAAAACTGTTTTTT.

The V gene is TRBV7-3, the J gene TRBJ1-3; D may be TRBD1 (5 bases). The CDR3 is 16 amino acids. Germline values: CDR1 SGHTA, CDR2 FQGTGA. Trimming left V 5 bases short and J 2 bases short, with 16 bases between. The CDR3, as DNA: TGTGCCAGCAGCCCCCGGGGGAGGTTTACTGGAAACACCATATATTTT. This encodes CASSPRGRFTGNTIYF. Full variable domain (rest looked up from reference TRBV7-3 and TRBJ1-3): GAGVSQTPSNKVTEKGKYVELRCDPISGHTALYWYRQSLGQGPEFLIYFQGTGAADDSGLPNDRFFAVRPEGSVSTLKIQRTERGDSAVYLCASSPRGRFTGNTIYFGEGSWLTVV.

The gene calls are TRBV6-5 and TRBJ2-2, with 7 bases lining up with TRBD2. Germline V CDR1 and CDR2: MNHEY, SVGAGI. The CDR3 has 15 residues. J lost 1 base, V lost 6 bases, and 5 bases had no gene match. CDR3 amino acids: CASRYKRGNTGELFF. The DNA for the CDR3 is TGTGCCAGCAGATACAAGCGGGGGAACACCGGGGAGCTGTTTTTT.

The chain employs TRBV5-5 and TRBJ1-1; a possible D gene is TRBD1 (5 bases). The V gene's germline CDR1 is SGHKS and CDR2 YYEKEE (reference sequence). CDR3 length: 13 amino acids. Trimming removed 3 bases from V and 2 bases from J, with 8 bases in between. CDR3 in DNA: TGTGCCAGCAGCTGGGGACTAAACACTGAAGCTTTCTTT. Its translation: CASSWGLNTEAFF. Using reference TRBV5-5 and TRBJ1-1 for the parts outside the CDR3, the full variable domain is DAGVTQSPTHLIKTRGQQVTLRCSPISGHKSVSWYQQVLGQGPQFIFQYYEKEERGRGNFPDRFSARQFPNYSSELNVNALLLGDSALYLCASSWGLNTEAFFGQGTRLTVV.

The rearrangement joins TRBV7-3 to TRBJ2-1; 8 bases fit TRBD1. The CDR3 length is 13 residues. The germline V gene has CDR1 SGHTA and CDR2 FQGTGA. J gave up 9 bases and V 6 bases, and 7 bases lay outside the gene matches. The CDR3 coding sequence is TGTGCCAGCAGATTCGAAACAGGGGGTGAGCAGTTCTTC. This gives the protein CASRFETGGEQFF.

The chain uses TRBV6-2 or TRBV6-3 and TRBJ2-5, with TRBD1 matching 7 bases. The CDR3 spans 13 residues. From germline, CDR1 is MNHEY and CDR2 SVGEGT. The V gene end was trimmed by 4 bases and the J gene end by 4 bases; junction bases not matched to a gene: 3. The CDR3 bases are TGTGCCAGCAGTTTAGGGGGCAGAGAGACCCAGTACTTC. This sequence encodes CASSLGGRETQYF.